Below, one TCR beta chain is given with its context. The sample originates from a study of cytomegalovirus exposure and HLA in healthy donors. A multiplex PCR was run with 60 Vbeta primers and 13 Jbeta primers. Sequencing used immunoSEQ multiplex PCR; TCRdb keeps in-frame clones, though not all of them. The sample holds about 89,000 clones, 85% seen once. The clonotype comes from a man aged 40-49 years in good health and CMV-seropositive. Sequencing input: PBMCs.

CDR3 DNA: TGTGCCAGCAGCTTAGGTAGCTATGGCTACACCTTC. It is translated as CASSLGSYGYTF. The genes are TRBV11-2 and TRBJ1-2; unclear D gene. The V gene's germline CDR1 is SGHAT and CDR2 FQNNGV. This CDR3 region has 12 residues. V lost 1 base to trimming and J lost 4 bases, with 4 bases between them.